What follows are 16 T cell receptor beta chains derived from one specimen sequenced in a study of spatial heterogeneity in lung cancer. TCRdb reanalysed the 5' RACE reads using MiXCR and keeps one entry per CDR3 protein. The data hold approximately 66,000 distinct CDR3 sequences, with roughly 6.4% observed a single time. Time point in this sample: sample taken at primary tumor resection. Specimen: PBMCs, collected at surgery. These receptors originate from a female donor with early-stage non-small cell lung cancer.

The rearrangement uses TRBV24-1 and TRBJ2-3; weak D call: TRBD1 (6 bases). Germline assignment: CDR1 KGHDR and CDR2 SFDVKD. This CDR3 region has 13 residues. Trimming took off 12 bases at V and 2 bases at J, with 14 bases between the two ends. As DNA, the CDR3 is TGTGCCGCGGAAGACAGGTTCACAGATACGCAGTATTTT. Protein sequence: CAAEDRFTDTQYF.

This clonotype was seen repeatedly, ten times or more. V and J are TRBV19 and TRBJ2-1, with D possibly TRBD2 on 5 matching bases. V lost 0 bases and J lost 9, with 12 bases in between. The CDR3 is 14 residues long. CDR1 is LNHDA and CDR2 is SQIVND in the germline V gene (reference sequence). The chain's CDR3 is CASSIDRRRGEQFF. The DNA of the CDR3 is TGTGCCAGTAGTATAGATCGACGACGGGGTGAGCAGTTCTTC.

This clonotype showed up many times. The V call is TRBV28, the J call TRBJ2-7, with 11 bases identical to TRBD2. V shed 5 bases, J shed 5 bases, and the junction held 8 bases outside the gene matches. This CDR3 has 15 residues. CDR1 is MDHEN, CDR2 SYDVKM, per germline. CDR3 protein: CASSESSGRRNEQYF. CDR3 bases: TGTGCCAGCAGTGAATCTAGCGGGAGGAGAAACGAGCAGTACTTC.

The chain is built from TRBV19 and TRBJ1-3; D is undetermined. The CDR3 runs 14 residues. Per the germline V gene, CDR1 is LNHDA and CDR2 is SQIVND (reference sequence). V gave up 6 bases and J gave up 0 bases, with 9 bases separating them. CDR3 bases: TGTGCCAGTAGCCTTGGGAGCTCTGGAAACACCATATATTTT. The encoded protein is CASSLGSSGNTIYF.

There are many counts of this clonotype. It is unclear where the CDR3 begins or ends on the DNA, so no DNA is shown, and the CDR3 is as TCRdb lists it. The V call is TRBV21-1, the J call TRBJ2-1; TRBD2 is the table's D call, not checked against the DNA. TRBV21-1 represents a pseudogene. The CDR3 adds up to 15 amino acids, both ends counted. CDR3 amino acids: CATSVARGSRNEQFF.

Many counts were recorded for this clonotype. The chain carries TRBV29-1 and TRBJ1-1; D not resolved. Germline CDR1 reads SQVTM; CDR2 reads ANQGSEA. CDR3 size: 13 residues. V gave up 8 bases and J gave up 1 base, with 14 bases separating them. The DNA for the CDR3 is TGCAGCACCCCCACGGGTTCGAACACTGAAGCTTTCTTT. It specifies CSTPTGSNTEAFF.

The sample holds many counts of this clonotype. The rearrangement joins TRBV20-1 to TRBJ1-2; TRBD1 aligns across 8 bases. Germline CDR1 is DFQATT and CDR2 is SNEGSKA (reference sequence). The V segment lost 7 bases and the J segment 7 bases; nucleotides outside the gene matches: 14. This CDR3 has 14 residues. The CDR3 nucleotides are TGCAGTGGGACACCTAATCCAGGGGGCGTTGGCTACACCTTC. As protein: CSGTPNPGGVGYTF.

This clonotype was counted ten times or more. V gene TRBV5-6 combines with J gene TRBJ2-5; TRBD1 matches 7 bases. Germline values: CDR1 SGHDT, CDR2 YYEEEE. V gave up 2 bases and J gave up 1 base; unmatched junction bases: 8. The CDR3 is 16 residues long. CDR3 residues: CASSFFSGTAQETQYF. CDR3 DNA: TGTGCCAGCAGCTTCTTCTCCGGGACAGCCCAAGAGACCCAGTACTTC.

In this sample, this clonotype turned up many times. The chain links TRBV20-1 to TRBJ2-1; 11 bases are a match to TRBD2. Germline V gene data show CDR1 as DFQATT and CDR2 as SNEGSKA (reference sequence). J gave up 8 bases and V 6 bases, and 12 bases lay outside the gene matches. CDR3 length: 15 amino acids. The CDR3 is CSAGRLAGSLDEQFF. For the CDR3, the DNA is TGCAGTGCGGGCCGACTAGCGGGAAGTCTTGATGAGCAGTTCTTC.

The genes are TRBV3-1 and TRBJ2-7; TRBD1 or TRBD2 may be the D gene (5 bases each). The V and J ends lost 0 bases and 7 bases respectively, with 13 bases between them. Looked up from germline, CDR1 is LGHDT and CDR2 is YNNKEL (reference sequence). This CDR3 is 14 amino acids long. CDR3 bases: TGTGCCAGCAGCCAAGATAGCCATGGGGGAGAGCAGTACTTC. Amino acids: CASSQDSHGGEQYF.

The table lists this clonotype with many counts. The chain employs TRBV10-3 and TRBJ1-5, with 8 bases identical to TRBD1. The J segment lost 3 bases and the V segment lost 4 bases, leaving 5 bases of the junction unmatched. This CDR3 has 15 residues. Per germline, CDR1 ENHRY and CDR2 SYGVKD. The CDR3 protein is CAISATDRDNQPQHF. DNA of the CDR3: TGTGCCATCAGTGCCACGGACAGGGACAATCAGCCCCAGCATTTT.

This clonotype is medium-sized in the sample. This chain links TRBV7-8 with TRBJ2-3; D unclear. Between the trimmed V and J ends, which lost 0 bases and 1 base, there was a span of 5 bases. This CDR3 has 14 amino acids. Germline CDR1 reads SGHVS; CDR2 reads FQNEAQ. The CDR3 nucleotides read TGTGCCAGCAGCTTAGCTAAGGGCACAGATACGCAGTATTTT. It codes for CASSLAKGTDTQYF.

This clonotype was seen only a few times. The J gene is TRBJ1-2, the V gene TRBV27; no reliable D call. Trimming left V 2 bases short and J 5 bases short, with 9 bases between. CDR1 is MNHEY and CDR2 is SMNVEV in the germline V gene (reference sequence). The CDR3 spans 13 residues. The CDR3 spells CASSLTLSYGYTF. The CDR3 DNA is TGTGCCAGCAGTTTAACGCTCAGTTATGGCTACACCTTC.

This clonotype was recorded at least ten times. The genes are TRBV7-2 and TRBJ2-2; 8 bases align to TRBD1. Germline CDR1 reads SGHTA; CDR2 reads FQGNSA. The junction had 1 base not matched to a gene; V was cut back by 5 bases and J by 5 bases. The CDR3 totals 13 residues. CDR3 sequence: CASSRQGTGELFF. DNA of the CDR3: TGTGCCAGCAGCCGACAGGGGACCGGGGAGCTGTTTTTT.

In its sample, this clonotype was seen many times. This chain connects TRBV7-2 to TRBJ1-5, with a possible D match to TRBD1 (6 bases). This CDR3 has 18 residues. Trimming pared 0 bases from V and 2 bases from J, leaving 17 bases between. Germline CDR1 is SGHTA and CDR2 is FQGNSA. The CDR3 loop reads CASSLAIGQSMGNQPQHF. CDR3 coding DNA: TGTGCCAGCAGCTTAGCGATAGGACAGTCTATGGGCAATCAGCCCCAGCATTTT.

This clonotype was observed many times. The chain employs TRBV3-1 and TRBJ1-6, with D perhaps matching TRBD1 (5 bases). Trimming cost V 0 bases and J 11 bases, with 14 bases left between them. Germline values: CDR1 LGHDT, CDR2 YNNKEL (reference sequence). The CDR3 spans 15 residues. The CDR3 here is CASSQEGGGSAPLHF. Here the CDR3 DNA reads TGTGCCAGCAGCCAAGAGGGCGGGGGATCGGCACCCCTCCACTTT.